This TCR beta chain is from a study of T cell responses to AZD1222 COVID-19 vaccine. General study results and limits: White British people made up most donors, females outnumbered males, and clonal diversity was possibly underestimated. Baseline serology detected seropositivity in only 6 or 7 AZD1222 recipients. A rise in Spike-specific TCR breadth and depth followed two AZD1222 doses. Repertoire sampling occurred only after the peak T cell response.

Some clones are missing from TCRdb's copy, which holds only in-frame ones; the method was immunoSEQ multiplex PCR. The sample includes fewer than 120,000 clones, 81% of them seen just once. Germline CDR1 SNHLY, CDR2 FYNNEI. V was pared by 6 bases and J by 4 bases, with 18 bases between. The CDR3 has 15 amino acids. On this clone: The antigen remains undetermined.

Sequencing used peripheral blood, obtained on day 0 of AZD1222 vaccination. V is TRBV2 and J is TRBJ1-2; tentative D call: TRBD1 (5 bases). The receptor was isolated from an adult in good health. The chain's CDR3 is CASRDPGGTVYGYTF. The CDR3 nucleotides read TGTGCCAGCAGGGACCCGGGAGGGACGGTCTATGGCTACACCTTC. The full variable domain, completed using reference TRBV2 and TRBJ1-2, is EPEVTQTPSHQVTQMGQEVILRCVPISNHLYFYWYRQILGQKVEFLVSFYNNEISEKSEIFDDQFSVERPDGSNFTLKIRSTKLEDSAMYFCASRDPGGTVYGYTFGSGTRLTVV.